This T cell receptor (delta chain) was obtained from a study of gamma delta lymphoproliferative disorders and STAT genes. The overall study: Each gamma-chain library started from at least 50 ng of genomic DNA, using the LymphoTrack Dx TCRG Assay. Study-level points and caveats: Delta repertoires did not separate groups, but patient gamma repertoires clustered apart.

This clone was observed a handful of times. Its antigen is unknown. The TCRdb protein, from a much larger clone, departs from this DNA's translation at residue 14, likely by read error; the protein shown derives from the DNA. TCRdb re-called clones from the multiplex PCR reads via CATT. The sample has about 2,100 delta-chain clones, over 1.3% seen once. The CDR3 is 15 amino acids. In germline, CDR1 is GEAIGNYY, CDR2 EKD. Sequencing used genomic DNA taken from PBMCs of patients and controls. This sequence joins TRDV2 and TRDJ1; TRDD3 agrees at 9 bases. Sequencing was done on a sample of blood. This sequence was found in a human donor in good health. CDR3 nucleotides: TGTGCCTGTGACAGCGTGGGGGATAACCCCGATAAACTCACCTTT. Amino acids: CACDSVGDNPDKLTF.